This entry concerns a single T cell receptor (beta chain). Methods used by the authors: Researchers report that nucleated cell counts were estimated from reference gene primer amplification. Data came from immunoSEQ multiplex PCR; TCRdb stores just in-frame clones and leaves some out. The V and J calls and clone size were taken over from that table, and D and trimming were inferred from the DNA. The sample lists 200,000 to 250,000 clones, roughly four fifths seen once, with 5.2% in the top ten. The CDR3 is 16 amino acids. With 4 bases clipped from V and 7 bases from J, the junction kept 8 bases outside the gene matches. Germline V gene lookup returns CDR1 LNHNV and CDR2 YYDKDF (reference sequence). The data belong to a study of blood T cell repertoires in COVID-19. At the level of the study: The analysed material was cDNA or gDNA that came from T cells, B-cell-depleted T cells, or PBMCs.

This receptor was obtained from a woman in her 70s with COVID-19, enrolled during active disease. The V call is TRBV15, the J call TRBJ1-6; TRBD1 aligns across 9 bases. The sequenced sample consisted of peripheral blood. CDR3 in DNA: TGTGCCACCAGCACTCTTAGACAGGGGGAAAATTCACCCCTCCACTTT. Its translation is CATSTLRQGENSPLHF.